The clone carrying this T cell receptor beta chain was observed once. The CDR3 sequence is 14 residues long. Trimming removed 4 bases from V and 4 bases from J; junction bases left unmatched: 4. The germline V gene encodes CDR1 MNHEY and CDR2 SVGAGI. Here immunoSEQ multiplex PCR was the method, and the copy in TCRdb shows in-frame clones only, minus some. The data contain tens of thousands of clones, roughly 96% of them singletons. This sample is drawn from a study of siplizumab effects on memory and regulatory T cells. The sequenced material came from naive CD4+ T cells sorted from blood. This sequence joins TRBV6-5 and TRBJ1-1, with 9 bases fitting TRBD1. The clonotype was recovered from a human donor in good health. CDR3 loop: CASSLQGARTEAFF. The CDR3 DNA reads TGTGCCAGCAGTTTACAGGGGGCGCGCACTGAAGCTTTCTTT.